This TCR beta chain appears in the sequencing data of a study of blood T cells in healthy people across ages. Germline loops: CDR1 ENHRY, CDR2 SYGVKD. J gave up 4 bases and V 6 bases, and 6 bases lay outside the gene matches. The CDR3 loop spans 14 amino acids. The authors ran a second PCR of 7 to 11 cycles using a sample-barcoded 5' primer and a J-beta primer mix. A minimum of 2.5 million CDR3-containing paired-end reads was obtained for each sample. MiXCR, applied by TCRdb to the 5' RACE reads, yields one record per CDR3 protein. The sample records about 670,000 distinct CDR3 sequences, 52% being singletons.

This TCR was recovered from an elderly woman in good health. The material sequenced was blood. V gene TRBV10-3 combines with J gene TRBJ1-2, with 9 bases identical to TRBD1. CDR3 residues: CAISGDRASYGYTF. The CDR3 DNA is TGTGCCATCAGCGGGGACAGGGCGTCCTATGGCTACACCTTC.